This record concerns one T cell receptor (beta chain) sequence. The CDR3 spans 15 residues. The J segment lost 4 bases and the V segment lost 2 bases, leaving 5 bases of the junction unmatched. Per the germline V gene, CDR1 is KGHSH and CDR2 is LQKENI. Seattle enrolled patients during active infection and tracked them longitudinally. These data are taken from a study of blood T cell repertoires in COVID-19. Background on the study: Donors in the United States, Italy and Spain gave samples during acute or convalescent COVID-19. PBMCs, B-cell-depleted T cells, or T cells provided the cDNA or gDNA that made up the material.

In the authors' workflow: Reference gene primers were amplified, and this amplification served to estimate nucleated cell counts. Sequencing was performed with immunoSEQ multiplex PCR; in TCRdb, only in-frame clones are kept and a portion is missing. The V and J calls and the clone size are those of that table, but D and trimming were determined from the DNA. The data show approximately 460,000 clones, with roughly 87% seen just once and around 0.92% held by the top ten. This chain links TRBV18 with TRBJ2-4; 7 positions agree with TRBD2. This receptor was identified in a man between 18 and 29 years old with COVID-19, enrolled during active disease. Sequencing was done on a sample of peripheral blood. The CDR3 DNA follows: TGTGCCAGCTCACCAGAGCGGGGTGAAAAAAACATTCAGTACTTC. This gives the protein CASSPERGEKNIQYF.